A single TCR beta chain is shown here with its context. This sample stems from a study of T cells after yellow fever vaccination. 5'RACE template switching added a universal primer site and UMIs to TCR cDNA. In TCRdb, the 5' RACE reads were re-called with MiXCR into one record per CDR3 protein. In the table there are some 390,000 distinct CDR3 sequences, approximately 18% of which are singletons. Germline CDR1 is SGHAT and CDR2 is FQNNGV. The CDR3 extends over 14 amino acids. Trimming shortened V by 3 bases and J by 2 bases, and 11 bases separated the two germline ends. The source of this sequence is a young man who received the YFV17D yellow fever vaccine. Sequences were derived from PBMCs, sampled before the yellow fever booster vaccination. This rearrangement joins TRBV11-2 to TRBJ2-7; D possibly uses TRBD1 or TRBD2 (5 bases each). This CDR3 reads CASSLGVITYEQYF. In DNA, the CDR3 is TGTGCCAGCAGCTTGGGGGTCATCACCTACGAGCAGTACTTC.